This T cell receptor (beta chain) came from a study of T cells after posttransplantation cyclophosphamide. Sequencing was performed with immunoSEQ multiplex PCR; in TCRdb, only in-frame clones are kept and a portion is missing. The sample includes roughly 35,000 clones, none of them occurring once. Looked up from germline, CDR1 is KGHSH and CDR2 is LQKENI. J gave up 3 bases and V 3 bases, and 1 base lay outside the gene matches. The CDR3 totals 14 residues. This rearrangement joins TRBV18 to TRBJ2-5; TRBD1 matches 10 bases. The TCR sequence derives from a woman aged 45-60 years in good health and a related stem cell transplant donor. Material: PBMCs. The CDR3 DNA is TGTGCCAGCTCACCCGGGACAGGGGAAGAGACCCAGTACTTC. Translation: CASSPGTGEETQYF. Full variable domain (outside the CDR3, taken from reference TRBV18 and TRBJ2-5): NAGVMQNPRHLVRRRGQEARLRCSPMKGHSHVYWYRQLPEEGLKFMVYLQKENIIDESGMPKERFSAEFPKEGPSILRIQQVVRGDSAAYFCASSPGTGEETQYFGPGTRLLVL.